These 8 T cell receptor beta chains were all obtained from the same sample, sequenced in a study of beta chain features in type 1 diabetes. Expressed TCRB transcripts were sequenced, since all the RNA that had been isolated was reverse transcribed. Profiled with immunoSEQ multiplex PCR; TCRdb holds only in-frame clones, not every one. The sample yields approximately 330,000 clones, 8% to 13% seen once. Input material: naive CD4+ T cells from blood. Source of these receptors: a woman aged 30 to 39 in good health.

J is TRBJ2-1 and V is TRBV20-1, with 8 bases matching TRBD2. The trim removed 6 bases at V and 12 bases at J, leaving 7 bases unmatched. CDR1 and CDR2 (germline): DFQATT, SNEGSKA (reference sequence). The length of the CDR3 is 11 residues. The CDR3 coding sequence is TGCAGTGCCCCCTCGGGAGGGGGGCAGTTCTTC. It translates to CSAPSGGGQFF.

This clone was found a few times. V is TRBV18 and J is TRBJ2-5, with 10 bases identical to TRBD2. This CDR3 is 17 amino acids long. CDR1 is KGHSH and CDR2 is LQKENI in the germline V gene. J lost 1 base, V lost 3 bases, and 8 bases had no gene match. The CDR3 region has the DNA TGTGCCAGCTCACCTGCCACCGGGACTAGCGTCCAAGAGACCCAGTACTTC. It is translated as CASSPATGTSVQETQYF.

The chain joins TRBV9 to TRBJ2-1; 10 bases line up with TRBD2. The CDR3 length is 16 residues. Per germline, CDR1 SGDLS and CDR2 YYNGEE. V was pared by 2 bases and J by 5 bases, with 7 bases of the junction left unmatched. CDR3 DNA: TGTGCCAGCAGCGTCGGACTAGCGGACGGTAACAATGAGCAGTTCTTC. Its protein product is CASSVGLADGNNEQFF. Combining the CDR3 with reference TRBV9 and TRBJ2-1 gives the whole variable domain DSGVTQTPKHLITATGQRVTLRCSPRSGDLSVYWYQQSLDQGLQFLIQYYNGEERAKGNILERFSAQQFPDLHSELNLSSLELGDSALYFCASSVGLADGNNEQFFGPGTRLTVL.

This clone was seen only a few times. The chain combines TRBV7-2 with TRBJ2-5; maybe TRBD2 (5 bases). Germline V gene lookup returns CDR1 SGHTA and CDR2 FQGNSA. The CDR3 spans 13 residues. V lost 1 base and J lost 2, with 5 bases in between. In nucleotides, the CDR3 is TGTGCCAGCAGCTTAGAGCGGCAAGAGACCCAGTACTTC. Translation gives CASSLERQETQYF.

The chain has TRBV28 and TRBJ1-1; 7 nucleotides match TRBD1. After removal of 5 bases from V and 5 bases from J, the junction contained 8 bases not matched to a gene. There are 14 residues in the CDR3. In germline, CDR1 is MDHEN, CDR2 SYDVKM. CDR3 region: CASSTPGGKTEAFF. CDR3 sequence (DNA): TGTGCCAGCAGTACCCCAGGGGGGAAGACTGAAGCTTTCTTT.

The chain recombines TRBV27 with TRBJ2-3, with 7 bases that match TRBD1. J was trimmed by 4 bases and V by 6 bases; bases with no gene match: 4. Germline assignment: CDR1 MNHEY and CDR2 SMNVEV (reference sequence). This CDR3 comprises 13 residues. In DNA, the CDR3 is TGTGCCAGCAGGAGAGACAGGGCAGATACGCAGTATTTT. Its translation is CASRRDRADTQYF.

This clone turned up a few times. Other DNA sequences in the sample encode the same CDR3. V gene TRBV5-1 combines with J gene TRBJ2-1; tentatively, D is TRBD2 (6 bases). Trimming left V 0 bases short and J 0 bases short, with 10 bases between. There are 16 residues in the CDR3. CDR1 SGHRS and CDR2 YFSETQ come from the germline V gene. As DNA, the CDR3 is TGCGCCAGCAGCTTGGTTAGCGGTAGCTCCTACAATGAGCAGTTCTTC. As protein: CASSLVSGSSYNEQFF.

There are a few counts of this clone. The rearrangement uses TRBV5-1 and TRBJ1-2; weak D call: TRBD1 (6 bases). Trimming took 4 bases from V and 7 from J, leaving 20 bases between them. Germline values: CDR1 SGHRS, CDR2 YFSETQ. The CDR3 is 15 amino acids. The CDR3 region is CASSQLRGGSGGYTF. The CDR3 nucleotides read TGCGCCAGCAGCCAGCTAAGGGGGGGCTCTGGTGGCTACACCTTC.